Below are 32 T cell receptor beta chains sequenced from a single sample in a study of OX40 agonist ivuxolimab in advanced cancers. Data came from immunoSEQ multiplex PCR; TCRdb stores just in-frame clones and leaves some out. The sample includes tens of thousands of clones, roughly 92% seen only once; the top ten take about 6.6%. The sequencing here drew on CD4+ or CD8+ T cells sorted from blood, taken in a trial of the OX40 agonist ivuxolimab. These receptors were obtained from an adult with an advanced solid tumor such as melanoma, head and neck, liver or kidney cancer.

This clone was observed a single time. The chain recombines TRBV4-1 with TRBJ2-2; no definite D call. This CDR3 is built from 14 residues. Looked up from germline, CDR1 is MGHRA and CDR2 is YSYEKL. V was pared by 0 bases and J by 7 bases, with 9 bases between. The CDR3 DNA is TGCGCCAGCAGCCAAGATCAGTTTGTCGGGGAGCTGTTTTTT. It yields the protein CASSQDQFVGELFF.

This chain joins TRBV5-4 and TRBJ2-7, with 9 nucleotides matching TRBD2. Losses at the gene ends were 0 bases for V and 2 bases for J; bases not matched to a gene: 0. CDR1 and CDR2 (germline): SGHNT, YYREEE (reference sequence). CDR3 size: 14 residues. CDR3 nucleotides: TGTGCCAGCAGCTTGGGGACTAGCGCCTACGAGCAGTACTTC. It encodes CASSLGTSAYEQYF.

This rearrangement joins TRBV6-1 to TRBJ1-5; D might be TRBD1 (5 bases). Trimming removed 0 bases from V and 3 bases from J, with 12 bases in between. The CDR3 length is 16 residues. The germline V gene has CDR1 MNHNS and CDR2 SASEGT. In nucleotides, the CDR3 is TGTGCCAGCAGTGAAGCGCGGGACCCATTCAATCAGCCCCAGCATTTT. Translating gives CASSEARDPFNQPQHF.

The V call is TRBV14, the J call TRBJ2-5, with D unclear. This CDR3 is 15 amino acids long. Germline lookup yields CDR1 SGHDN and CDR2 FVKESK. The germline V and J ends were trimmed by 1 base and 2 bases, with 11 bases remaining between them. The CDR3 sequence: CASSQGLEYQETQYF. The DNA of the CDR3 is TGTGCCAGCAGCCAAGGGTTGGAGTATCAAGAGACCCAGTACTTC.

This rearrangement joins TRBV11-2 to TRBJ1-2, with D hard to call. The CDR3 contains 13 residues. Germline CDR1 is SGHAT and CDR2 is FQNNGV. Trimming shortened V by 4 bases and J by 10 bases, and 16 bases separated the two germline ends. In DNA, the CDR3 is TGTGCCAGCAGCTCTTACAAAGCCGGGTCCTACACCTTC. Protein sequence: CASSSYKAGSYTF.

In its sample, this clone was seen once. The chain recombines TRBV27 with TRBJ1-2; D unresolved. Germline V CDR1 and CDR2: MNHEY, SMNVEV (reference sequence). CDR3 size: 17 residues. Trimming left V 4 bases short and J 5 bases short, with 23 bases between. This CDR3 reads CASSWSVRDIGVYGYTF. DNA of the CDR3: TGTGCCAGCAGTTGGTCTGTAAGGGATATTGGGGTATATGGCTACACCTTC.

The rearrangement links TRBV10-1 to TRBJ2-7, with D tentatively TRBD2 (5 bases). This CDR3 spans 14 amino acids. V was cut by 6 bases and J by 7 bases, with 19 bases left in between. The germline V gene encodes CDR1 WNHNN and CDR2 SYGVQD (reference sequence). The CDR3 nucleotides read TGCGCCAGCAGCGCACTGACTAATCCACGGGAGCAGTACTTC. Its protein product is CASSALTNPREQYF.

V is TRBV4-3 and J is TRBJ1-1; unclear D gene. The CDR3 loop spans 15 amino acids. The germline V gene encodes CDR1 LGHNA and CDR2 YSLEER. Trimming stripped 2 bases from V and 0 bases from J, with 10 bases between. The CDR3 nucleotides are TGCGCCAGCAGCCAATCGGTTGGTATGAACACTGAAGCTTTCTTT. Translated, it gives CASSQSVGMNTEAFF.

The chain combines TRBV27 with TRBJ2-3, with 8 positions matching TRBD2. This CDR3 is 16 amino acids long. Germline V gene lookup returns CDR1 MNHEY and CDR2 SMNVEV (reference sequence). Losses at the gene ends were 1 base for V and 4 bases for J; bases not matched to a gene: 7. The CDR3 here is CASSLFPSGSSDTQYF. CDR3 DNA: TGTGCCAGCAGTTTATTCCCCAGCGGGAGTTCAGATACGCAGTATTTT.

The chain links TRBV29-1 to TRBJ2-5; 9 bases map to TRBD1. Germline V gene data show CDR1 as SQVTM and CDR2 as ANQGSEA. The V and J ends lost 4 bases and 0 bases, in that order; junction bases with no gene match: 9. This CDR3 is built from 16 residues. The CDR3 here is CSVVGIQGANQETQYF. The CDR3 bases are TGCAGCGTTGTCGGGATACAGGGGGCAAACCAAGAGACCCAGTACTTC.

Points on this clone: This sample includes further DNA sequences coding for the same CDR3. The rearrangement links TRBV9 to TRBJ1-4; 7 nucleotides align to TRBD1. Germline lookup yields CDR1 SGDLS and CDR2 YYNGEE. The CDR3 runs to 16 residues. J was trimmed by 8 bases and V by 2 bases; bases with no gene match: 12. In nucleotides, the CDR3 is TGTGCCAGCAGCGTTATGAAAGGGGGCGTTGGAGAAAAACTGTTTTTT. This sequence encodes CASSVMKGGVGEKLFF.

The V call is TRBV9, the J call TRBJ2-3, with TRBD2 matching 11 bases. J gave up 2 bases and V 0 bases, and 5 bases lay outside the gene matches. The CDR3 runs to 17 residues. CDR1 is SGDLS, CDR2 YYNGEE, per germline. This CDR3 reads CASSVDSSGGPTDTQYF. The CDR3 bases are TGTGCCAGCAGCGTAGATTCTAGCGGGGGGCCCACAGATACGCAGTATTTT.

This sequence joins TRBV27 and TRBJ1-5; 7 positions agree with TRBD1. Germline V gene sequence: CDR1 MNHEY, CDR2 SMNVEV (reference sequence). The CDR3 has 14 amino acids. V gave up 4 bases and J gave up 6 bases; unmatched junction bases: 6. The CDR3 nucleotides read TGTGCCAGCAGTTCAGGGGGACGAGGTCAGCCCCAGCATTTT. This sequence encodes CASSSGGRGQPQHF.

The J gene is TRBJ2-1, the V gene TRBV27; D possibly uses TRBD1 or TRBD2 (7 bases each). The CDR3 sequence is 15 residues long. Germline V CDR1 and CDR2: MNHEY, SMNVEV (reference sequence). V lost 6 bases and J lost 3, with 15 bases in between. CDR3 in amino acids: CASSLAGGGYNEQFF. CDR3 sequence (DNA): TGTGCCAGCAGCTTGGCAGGGGGGGGCTACAATGAGCAGTTCTTC.

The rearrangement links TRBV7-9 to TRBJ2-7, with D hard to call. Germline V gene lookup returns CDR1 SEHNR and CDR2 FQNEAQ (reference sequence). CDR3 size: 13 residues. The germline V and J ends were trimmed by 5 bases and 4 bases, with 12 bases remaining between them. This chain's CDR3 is CASSLDPFYEQYF. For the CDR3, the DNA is TGTGCCAGCAGCCTGGACCCTTTTTACGAGCAGTACTTC.

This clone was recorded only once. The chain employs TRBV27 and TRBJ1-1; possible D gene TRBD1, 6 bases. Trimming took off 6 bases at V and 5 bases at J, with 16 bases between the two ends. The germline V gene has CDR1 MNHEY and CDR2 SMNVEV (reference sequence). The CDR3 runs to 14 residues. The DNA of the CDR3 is TGTGCCAGCAGCTTTCGAGGGGGAGGGACTGAAGCTTTCTTT. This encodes CASSFRGGGTEAFF.

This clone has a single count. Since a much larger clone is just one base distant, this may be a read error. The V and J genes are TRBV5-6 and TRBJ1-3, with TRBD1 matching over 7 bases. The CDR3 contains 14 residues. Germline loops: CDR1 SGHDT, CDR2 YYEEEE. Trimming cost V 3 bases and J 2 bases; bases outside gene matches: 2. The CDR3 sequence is CASSSGTAGNTIYF. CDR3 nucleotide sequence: TGTGCCAGCAGCTCCGGGACAGCTGGAAACACCATATATTTT.

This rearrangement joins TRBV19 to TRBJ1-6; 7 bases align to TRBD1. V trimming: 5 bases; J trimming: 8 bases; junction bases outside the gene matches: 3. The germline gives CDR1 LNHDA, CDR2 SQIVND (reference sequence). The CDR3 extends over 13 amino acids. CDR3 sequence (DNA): TGTGCCAGTAGTGACAGGGACTATTCACCCCTCCACTTT. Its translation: CASSDRDYSPLHF.

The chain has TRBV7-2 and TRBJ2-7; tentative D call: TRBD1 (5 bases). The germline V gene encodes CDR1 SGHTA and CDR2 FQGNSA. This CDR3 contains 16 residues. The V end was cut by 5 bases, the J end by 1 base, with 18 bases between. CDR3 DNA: TGTGCCAGCAGCCCGATACAGGTGCTGGGGTCCTACGAGCAGTACTTC. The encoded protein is CASSPIQVLGSYEQYF.

The CDR3 DNA follows: TGTGCCAGCAGCCAAACCTTCAGGGCGGGGTCCTACGAGCAGTACTTC. Protein: CASSQTFRAGSYEQYF. The chain has TRBV4-2 and TRBJ2-7, with TRBD2 as a possible D gene (6 bases). Germline values: CDR1 LGHNA, CDR2 YNFKEQ. The CDR3 consists of 16 residues. Trimming cost V 2 bases and J 1 base, with 15 bases left between them.

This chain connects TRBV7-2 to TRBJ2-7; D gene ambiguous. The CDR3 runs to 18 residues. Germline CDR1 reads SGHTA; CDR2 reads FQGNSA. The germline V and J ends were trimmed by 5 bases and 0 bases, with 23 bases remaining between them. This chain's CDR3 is CASSPPKKDPVGSYEQYF. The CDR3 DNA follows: TGTGCCAGCAGCCCCCCAAAGAAGGACCCAGTAGGCTCCTACGAGCAGTACTTC.

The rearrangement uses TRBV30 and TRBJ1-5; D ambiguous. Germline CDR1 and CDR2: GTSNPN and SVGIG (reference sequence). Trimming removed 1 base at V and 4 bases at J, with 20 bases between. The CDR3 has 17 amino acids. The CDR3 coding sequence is TGTGCCTGGAGTGCCCAAACCTCACCCTGGGATAATCAGCCCCAGCATTTT. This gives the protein CAWSAQTSPWDNQPQHF.

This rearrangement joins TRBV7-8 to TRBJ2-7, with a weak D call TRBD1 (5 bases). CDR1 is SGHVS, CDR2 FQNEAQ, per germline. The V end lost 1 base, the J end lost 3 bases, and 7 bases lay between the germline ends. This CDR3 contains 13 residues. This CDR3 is CASSLDRGYEQYF. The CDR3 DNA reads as TGTGCCAGCAGCTTAGATAGGGGCTACGAGCAGTACTTC.

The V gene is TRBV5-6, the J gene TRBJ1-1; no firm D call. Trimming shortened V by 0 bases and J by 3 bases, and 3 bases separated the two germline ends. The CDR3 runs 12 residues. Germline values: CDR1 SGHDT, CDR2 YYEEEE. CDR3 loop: CASSLGDTEAFF. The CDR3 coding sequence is TGTGCCAGCAGCTTGGGGGACACTGAAGCTTTCTTT.

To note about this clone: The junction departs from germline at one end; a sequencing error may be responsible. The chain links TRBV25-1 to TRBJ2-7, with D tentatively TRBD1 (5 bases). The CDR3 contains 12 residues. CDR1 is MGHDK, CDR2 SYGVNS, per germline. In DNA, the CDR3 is TGTCCCAGGGAAGGGGCCTCCTACGAGCAGTACTTC. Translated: CPREGASYEQYF.

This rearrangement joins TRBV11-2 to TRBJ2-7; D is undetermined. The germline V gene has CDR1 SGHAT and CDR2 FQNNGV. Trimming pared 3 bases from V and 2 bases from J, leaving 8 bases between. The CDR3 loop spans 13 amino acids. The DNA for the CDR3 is TGTGCCAGCAGCTTTGATGGGGCCTACGAGCAGTACTTC. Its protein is CASSFDGAYEQYF.

The CDR3 loop is CASSVPGGHPNTGELFF. In nucleotides, the CDR3 is TGTGCCAGCAGCGTACCCGGGGGACATCCGAACACCGGGGAGCTGTTTTTT. The chain combines TRBV11-2 with TRBJ2-2; D may correspond to TRBD1 or TRBD2 (6 bases each). The CDR3 is made up of 17 amino acids. Germline V gives CDR1 SGHAT, CDR2 FQNNGV. Trimming removed 5 bases at V and 0 bases at J, with 16 bases between.

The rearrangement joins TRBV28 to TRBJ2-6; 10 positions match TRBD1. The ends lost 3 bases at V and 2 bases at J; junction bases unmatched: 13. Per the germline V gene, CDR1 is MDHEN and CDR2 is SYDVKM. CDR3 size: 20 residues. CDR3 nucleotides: TGTGCCAGCAGTTTTATCCCACCGGGACAGGGGCTAGCTGGGGCCAACGTCCTGACTTTC. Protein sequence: CASSFIPPGQGLAGANVLTF.

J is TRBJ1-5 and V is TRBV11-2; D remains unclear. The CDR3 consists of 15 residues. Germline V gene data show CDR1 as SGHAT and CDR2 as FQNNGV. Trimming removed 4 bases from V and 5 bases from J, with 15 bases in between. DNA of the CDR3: TGTGCCAGCAGCTCCTCAGGCTTTGGGGATCAGCCCCAGCATTTT. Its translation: CASSSSGFGDQPQHF.

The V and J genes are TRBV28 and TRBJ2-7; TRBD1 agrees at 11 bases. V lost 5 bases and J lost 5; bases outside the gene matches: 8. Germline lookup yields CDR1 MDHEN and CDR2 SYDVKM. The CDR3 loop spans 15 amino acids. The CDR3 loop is CASSPGGTGGDEQYF. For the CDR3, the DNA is TGTGCCAGCAGTCCTGGAGGGACAGGGGGGGACGAGCAGTACTTC. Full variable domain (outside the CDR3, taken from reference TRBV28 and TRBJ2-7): DVKVTQSSRYLVKRTGEKVFLECVQDMDHENMFWYRQDPGLGLRLIYFSYDVKMKEKGDIPEGYSVSREKKERFSLILESASTNQTSMYLCASSPGGTGGDEQYFGPGTRLTVT.

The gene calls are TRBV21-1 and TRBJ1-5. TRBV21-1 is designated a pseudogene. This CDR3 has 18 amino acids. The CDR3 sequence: CASSKRVKTYNSNQPQHF. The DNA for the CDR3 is TGTGCCAGCAGCAAAAGGGTCAAGACTTATAATAGCAATCAGCCCCAGCATTTT.

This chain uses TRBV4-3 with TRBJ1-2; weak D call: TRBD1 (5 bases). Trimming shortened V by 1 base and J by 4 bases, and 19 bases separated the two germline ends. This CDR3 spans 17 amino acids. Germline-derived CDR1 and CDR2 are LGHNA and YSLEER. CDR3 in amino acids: CASSQAGQGMWAYGYTF. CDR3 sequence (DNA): TGCGCCAGCAGCCAAGCAGGACAAGGGATGTGGGCCTATGGCTACACCTTC.